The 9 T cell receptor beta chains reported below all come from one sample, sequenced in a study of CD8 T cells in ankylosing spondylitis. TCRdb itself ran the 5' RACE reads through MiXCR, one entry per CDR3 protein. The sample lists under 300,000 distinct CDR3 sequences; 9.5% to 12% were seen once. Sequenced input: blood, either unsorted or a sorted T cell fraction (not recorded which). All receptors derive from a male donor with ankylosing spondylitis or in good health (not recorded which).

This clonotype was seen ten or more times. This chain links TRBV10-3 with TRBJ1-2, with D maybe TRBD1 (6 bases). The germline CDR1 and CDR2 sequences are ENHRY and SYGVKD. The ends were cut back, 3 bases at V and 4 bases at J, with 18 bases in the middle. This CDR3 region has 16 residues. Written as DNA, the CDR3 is TGTGCCATCAGTGACCGATCAGGGGATACGGGCTATGGCTACACCTTC. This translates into CAISDRSGDTGYGYTF.

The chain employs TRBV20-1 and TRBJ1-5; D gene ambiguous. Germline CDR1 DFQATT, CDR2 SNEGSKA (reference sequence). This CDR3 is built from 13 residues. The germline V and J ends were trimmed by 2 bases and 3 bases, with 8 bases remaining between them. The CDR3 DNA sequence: TGCAGTGCTAGACGGCAGTACAATCAGCCCCAGCATTTT. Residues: CSARRQYNQPQHF.

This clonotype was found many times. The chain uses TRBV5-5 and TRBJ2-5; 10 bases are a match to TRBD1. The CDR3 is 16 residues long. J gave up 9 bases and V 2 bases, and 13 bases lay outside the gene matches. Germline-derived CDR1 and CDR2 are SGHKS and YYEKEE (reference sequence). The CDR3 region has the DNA TGTGCCAGCAGCTTTCTGCCGGGACAGGGGATAGTCTCCCAGTACTTC. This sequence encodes CASSFLPGQGIVSQYF.

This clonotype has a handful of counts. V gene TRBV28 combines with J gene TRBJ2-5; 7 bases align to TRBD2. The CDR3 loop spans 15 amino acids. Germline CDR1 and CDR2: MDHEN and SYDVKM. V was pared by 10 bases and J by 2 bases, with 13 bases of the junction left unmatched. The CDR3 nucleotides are TGTGCCACTTTGGGCGCGGGAGTGGGTCAAGAGACCCAGTACTTC. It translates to CATLGAGVGQETQYF.

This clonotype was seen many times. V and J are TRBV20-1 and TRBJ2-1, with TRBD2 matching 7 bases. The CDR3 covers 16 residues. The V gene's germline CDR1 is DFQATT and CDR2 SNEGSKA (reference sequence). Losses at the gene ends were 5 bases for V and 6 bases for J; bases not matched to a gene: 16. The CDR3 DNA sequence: TGCAGTGCTCACCCCGAGAGCGGGACTTTCCTCAATGAGCAGTTCTTC. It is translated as CSAHPESGTFLNEQFF.

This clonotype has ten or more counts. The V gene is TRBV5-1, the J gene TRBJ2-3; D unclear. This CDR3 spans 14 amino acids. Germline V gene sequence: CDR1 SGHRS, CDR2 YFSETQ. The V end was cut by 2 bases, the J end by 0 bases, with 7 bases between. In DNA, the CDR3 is TGCGCCAGCAGCTTCGACGCAAGCACAGATACGCAGTATTTT. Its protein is CASSFDASTDTQYF.

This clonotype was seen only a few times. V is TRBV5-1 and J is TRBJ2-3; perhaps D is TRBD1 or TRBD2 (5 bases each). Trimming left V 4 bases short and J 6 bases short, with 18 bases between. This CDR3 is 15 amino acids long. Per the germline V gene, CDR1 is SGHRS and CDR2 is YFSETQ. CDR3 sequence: CASSPWDGLVDTQYF. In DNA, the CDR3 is TGCGCCAGCAGCCCCTGGGACGGTTTAGTGGATACGCAGTATTTT.

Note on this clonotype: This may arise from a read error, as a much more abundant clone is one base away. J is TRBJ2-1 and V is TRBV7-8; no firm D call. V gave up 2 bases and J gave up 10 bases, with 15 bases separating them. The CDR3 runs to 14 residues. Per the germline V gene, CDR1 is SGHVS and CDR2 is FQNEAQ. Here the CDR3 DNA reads TGTGCCAGCAGCTTACGCCTGGTTCGGGCCGAGCAGTTCTTC. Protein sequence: CASSLRLVRAEQFF.

This CDR3 reads CSAKRQDYNEQFF. The CDR3, as DNA: TGCAGTGCAAAACGACAGGATTACAATGAGCAGTTCTTC. This chain links TRBV20-1 with TRBJ2-1, with a weak D call TRBD1 (6 bases). Trimming stripped 6 bases from V and 4 bases from J, with 13 bases between. This CDR3 spans 13 amino acids. CDR1 and CDR2 from the germline V gene are DFQATT and SNEGSKA (reference sequence).